The 5 T cell receptor beta chains presented below share a single source sample, sequenced in a study of T cell repertoires in cytomegalovirus infection (dated by TCRdb to the late 2010s). Which antigens these TCRs recognize remains unknown. The treatment or condition label here, explained by the study, means: in vitro stimulation with specific CMV peptide epitopes to enrich CMV-specific T cells. The instrument was an Illumina HiSeq 1500. Using fastp at Q25 and MiXCR, TCRdb reprocessed the public reads and kept productive beta chains. Every CDR3 protein is listed once, alongside the most common genes and DNA of its rows. The sample table shows roughly 120,000 distinct CDR3 sequences, and over 25% are seen once. Roughly 58% of the sample comes from the top ten. The sample here was CD8+ T cells from cultured PBMCs, taken from culture after CMV antigen stimulation. Every receptor here comes from a human donor in good health (CMV status not recorded). Some clones in this sample may be carry-over from other donors' samples.

This clonotype was found many times. The chain is built from TRBV28 and TRBJ1-2, with TRBD1 matching 7 bases. The length of the CDR3 is 16 residues. V was pared by 4 bases and J by 0 bases, with 8 bases of the junction left unmatched. Germline V lookup: CDR1 MDHEN, CDR2 SYDVKM. The CDR3 region has the DNA TGTGCCAGCAGTTCGCCCGGACAGGCCACTAACTATGGCTACACCTTC. Translated, it gives CASSSPGQATNYGYTF.

There are a few counts of this clonotype. V usage is TRBV19 and J usage is TRBJ2-1, with D perhaps assigned TRBD1 or TRBD2 (5 bases each). The germline V and J ends were trimmed by 8 bases and 0 bases, with 17 bases remaining between them. The CDR3 has 16 amino acids. Germline CDR1 reads LNHDA; CDR2 reads SQIVND (reference sequence). DNA of the CDR3: TGTGCCAGTGAGGGGATAACGACCCACTCCTACAATGAGCAGTTCTTC. Protein: CASEGITTHSYNEQFF.

V usage is TRBV12-3 or TRBV12-4 and J usage is TRBJ2-7, with 12 bases that match TRBD1. This CDR3 contains 14 residues. V shed 6 bases, J shed 5 bases, and the junction held 5 bases outside the gene matches. The CDR3 coding sequence is TGTGCCAGCAGGTACGGGACAGGGGGCCACGAGCAGTACTTC. It is translated as CASRYGTGGHEQYF.

In this sample, this clonotype turned up many times. This chain connects TRBV7-9 to TRBJ2-5, with D possibly TRBD1 on 6 matching bases. Trimming cost V 5 bases and J 2 bases, with 15 bases left between them. The length of the CDR3 is 15 residues. CDR1 is SEHNR and CDR2 is FQNEAQ in the germline V gene (reference sequence). The CDR3 DNA is TGTGCCAGCAGCATAACAGGGTATACTCAAGAGACCCAGTACTTC. Protein sequence: CASSITGYTQETQYF.

The chain has TRBV10-1 and TRBJ1-4; no reliable D call. This CDR3 has 18 residues. Germline CDR1 and CDR2: WNHNN and SYGVQD (reference sequence). V was clipped by 0 bases and J by 3 bases, with 17 bases between them. CDR3 amino acids: CASSESTATQTANEKLFF. CDR3 coding DNA: TGCGCCAGCAGTGAGTCAACAGCTACCCAAACTGCTAATGAAAAACTGTTTTTT.